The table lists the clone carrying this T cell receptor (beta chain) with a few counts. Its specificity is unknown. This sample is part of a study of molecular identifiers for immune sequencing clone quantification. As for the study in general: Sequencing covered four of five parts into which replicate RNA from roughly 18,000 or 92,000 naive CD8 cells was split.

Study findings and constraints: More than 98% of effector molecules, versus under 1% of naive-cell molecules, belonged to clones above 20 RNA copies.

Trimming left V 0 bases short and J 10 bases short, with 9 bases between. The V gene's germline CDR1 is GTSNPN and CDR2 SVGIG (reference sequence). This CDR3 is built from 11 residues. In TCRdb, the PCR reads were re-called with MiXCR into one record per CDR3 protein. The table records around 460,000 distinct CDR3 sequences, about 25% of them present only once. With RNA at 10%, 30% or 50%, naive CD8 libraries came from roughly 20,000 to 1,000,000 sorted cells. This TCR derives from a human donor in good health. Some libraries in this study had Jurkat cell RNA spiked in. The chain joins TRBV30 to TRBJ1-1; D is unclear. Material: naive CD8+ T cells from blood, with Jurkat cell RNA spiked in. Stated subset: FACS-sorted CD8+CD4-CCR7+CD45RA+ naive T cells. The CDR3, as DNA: TGTGCCTGGAGTGTTAACGGCGTAGCTTTCTTT. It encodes CAWSVNGVAFF.